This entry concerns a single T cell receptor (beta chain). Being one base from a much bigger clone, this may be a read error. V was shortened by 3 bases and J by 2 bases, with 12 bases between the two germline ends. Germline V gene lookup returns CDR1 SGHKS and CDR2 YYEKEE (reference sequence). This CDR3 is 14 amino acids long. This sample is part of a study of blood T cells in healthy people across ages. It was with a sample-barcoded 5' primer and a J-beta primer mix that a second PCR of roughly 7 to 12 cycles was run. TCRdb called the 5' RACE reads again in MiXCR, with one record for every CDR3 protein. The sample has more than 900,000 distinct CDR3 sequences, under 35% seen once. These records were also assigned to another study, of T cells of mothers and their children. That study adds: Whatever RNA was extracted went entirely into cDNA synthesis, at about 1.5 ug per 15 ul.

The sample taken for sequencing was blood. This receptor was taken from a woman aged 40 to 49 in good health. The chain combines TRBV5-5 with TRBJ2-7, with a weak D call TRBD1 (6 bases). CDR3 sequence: CASSWAPGAYEQYF. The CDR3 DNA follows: TGTGCCAGCAGCTGGGCACCAGGGGCCTACGAGCAGTACTTC.